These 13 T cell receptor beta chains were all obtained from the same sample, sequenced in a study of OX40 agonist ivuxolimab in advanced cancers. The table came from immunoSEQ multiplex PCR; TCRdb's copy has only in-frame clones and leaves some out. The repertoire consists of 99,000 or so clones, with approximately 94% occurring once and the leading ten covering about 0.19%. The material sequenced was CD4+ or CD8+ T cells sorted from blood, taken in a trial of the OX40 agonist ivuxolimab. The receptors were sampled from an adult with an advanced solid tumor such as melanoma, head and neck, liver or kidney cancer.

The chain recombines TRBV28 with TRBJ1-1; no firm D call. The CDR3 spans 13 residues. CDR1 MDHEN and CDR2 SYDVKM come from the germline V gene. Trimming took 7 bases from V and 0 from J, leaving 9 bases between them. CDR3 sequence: CASIRALNTEAFF. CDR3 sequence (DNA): TGTGCCAGCATTAGAGCGTTGAACACTGAAGCTTTCTTT.

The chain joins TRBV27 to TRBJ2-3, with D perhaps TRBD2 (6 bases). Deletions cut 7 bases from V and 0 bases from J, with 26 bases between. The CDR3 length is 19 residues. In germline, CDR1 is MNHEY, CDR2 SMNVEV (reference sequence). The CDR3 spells CASIRDSLGPRSSTDTQYF. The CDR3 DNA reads TGTGCCAGCATCCGGGACTCTTTAGGCCCCAGATCTAGCACAGATACGCAGTATTTT.

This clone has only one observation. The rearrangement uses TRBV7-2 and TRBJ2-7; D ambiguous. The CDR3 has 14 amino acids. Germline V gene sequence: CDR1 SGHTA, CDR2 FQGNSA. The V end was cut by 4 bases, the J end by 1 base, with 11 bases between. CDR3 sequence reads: CASSYQDGSYEQYF. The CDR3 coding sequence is TGTGCCAGCAGCTACCAAGACGGGTCCTACGAGCAGTACTTC.

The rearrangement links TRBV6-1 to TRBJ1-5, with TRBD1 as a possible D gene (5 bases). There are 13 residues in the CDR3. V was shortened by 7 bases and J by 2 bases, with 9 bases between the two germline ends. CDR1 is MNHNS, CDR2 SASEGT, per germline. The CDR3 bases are TGTGCCAGCATGGTCAGGGGCAATCAGCCCCAGCATTTT. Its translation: CASMVRGNQPQHF.

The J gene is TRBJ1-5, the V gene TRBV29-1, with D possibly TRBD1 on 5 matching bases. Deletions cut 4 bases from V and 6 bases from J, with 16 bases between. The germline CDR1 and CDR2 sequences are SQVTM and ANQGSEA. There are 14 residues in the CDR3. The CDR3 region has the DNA TGCAGCGTTGGTGGTCAGGGTGGATCTCAGCCCCAGCATTTT. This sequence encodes CSVGGQGGSQPQHF.

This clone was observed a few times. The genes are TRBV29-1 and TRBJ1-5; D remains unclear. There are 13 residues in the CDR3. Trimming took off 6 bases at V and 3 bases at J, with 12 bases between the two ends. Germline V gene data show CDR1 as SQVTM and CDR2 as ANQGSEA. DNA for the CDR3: TGCAGCGTGAGAGACAACTTCAATCAGCCCCAGCATTTT. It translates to CSVRDNFNQPQHF. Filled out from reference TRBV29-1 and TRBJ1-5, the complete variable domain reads SAVISQKPSRDICQRGTSLTIQCQVDSQVTMMFWYRQQPGQSLTLIATANQGSEATYESGFVIDKFPISRPNLTFSTLTVSNMSPEDSSIYLCSVRDNFNQPQHFGDGTRLSIL.

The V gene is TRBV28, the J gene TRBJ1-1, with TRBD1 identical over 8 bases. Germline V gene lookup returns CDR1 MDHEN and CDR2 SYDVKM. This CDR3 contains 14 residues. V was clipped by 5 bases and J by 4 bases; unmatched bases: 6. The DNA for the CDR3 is TGTGCCAGCAGTAACGGACAGGGCAGCACTGAAGCTTTCTTT. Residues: CASSNGQGSTEAFF.

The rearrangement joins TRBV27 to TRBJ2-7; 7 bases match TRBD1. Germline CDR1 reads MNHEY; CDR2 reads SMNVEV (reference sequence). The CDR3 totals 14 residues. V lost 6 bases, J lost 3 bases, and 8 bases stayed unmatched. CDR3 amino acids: CASRPRGGGYEQYF. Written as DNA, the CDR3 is TGTGCCAGCAGACCCCGAGGGGGCGGCTACGAGCAGTACTTC.

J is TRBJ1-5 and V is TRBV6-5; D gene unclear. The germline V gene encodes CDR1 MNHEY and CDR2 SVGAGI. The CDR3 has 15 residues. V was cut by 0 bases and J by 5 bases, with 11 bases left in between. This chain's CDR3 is CASSYSIRGDQPQHF. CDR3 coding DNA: TGTGCCAGCAGTTACTCTATACGTGGGGATCAGCCCCAGCATTTT.

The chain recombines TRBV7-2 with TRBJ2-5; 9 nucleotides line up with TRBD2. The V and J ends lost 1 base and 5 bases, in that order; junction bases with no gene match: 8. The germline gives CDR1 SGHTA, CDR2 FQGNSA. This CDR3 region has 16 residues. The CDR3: CASSLGARGGLETQYF. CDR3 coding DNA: TGTGCCAGCAGCTTAGGGGCGCGGGGGGGCCTGGAGACCCAGTACTTC.

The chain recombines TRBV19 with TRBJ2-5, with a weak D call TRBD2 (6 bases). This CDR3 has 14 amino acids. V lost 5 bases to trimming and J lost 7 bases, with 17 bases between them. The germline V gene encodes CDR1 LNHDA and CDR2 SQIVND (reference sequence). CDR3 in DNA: TGTGCCAGTAGTCGAGGACTAACCGGACGGACCCAGTACTTC. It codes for CASSRGLTGRTQYF.

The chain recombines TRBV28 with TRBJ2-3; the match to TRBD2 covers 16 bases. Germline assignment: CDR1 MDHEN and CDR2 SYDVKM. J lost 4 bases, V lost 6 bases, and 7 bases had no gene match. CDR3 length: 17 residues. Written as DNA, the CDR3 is TGTGCCAGCAGGGGACTAGCGGGAGGGCCAGGGGCAGATACGCAGTATTTT. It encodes CASRGLAGGPGADTQYF.

The CDR3 DNA reads as TGTGCCAGCAGTGTTCTTCAGGGTTCCGGGGAGCTGTTTTTT. Translation gives CASSVLQGSGELFF. J is TRBJ2-2 and V is TRBV6-4, with D possibly being TRBD1 (5 bases). Trimming stripped 4 bases from V and 6 bases from J, with 12 bases between. The CDR3 has 14 residues. CDR1 and CDR2 from the germline V gene are MRHNA and SNTAGT.